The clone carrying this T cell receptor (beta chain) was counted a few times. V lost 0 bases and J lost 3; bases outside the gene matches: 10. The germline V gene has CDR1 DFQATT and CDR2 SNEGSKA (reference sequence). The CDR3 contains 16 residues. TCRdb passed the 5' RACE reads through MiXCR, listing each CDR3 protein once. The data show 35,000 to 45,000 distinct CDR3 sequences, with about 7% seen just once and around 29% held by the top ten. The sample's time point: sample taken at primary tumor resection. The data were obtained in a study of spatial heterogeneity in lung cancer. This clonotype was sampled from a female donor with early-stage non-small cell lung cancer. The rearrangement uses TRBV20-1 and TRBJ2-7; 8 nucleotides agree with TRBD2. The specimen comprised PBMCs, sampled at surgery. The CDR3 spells CSARDLVSGSGYEQYF. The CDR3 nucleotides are TGCAGTGCTAGAGATTTGGTCAGCGGGAGCGGCTACGAGCAGTACTTC.